The 24 T cell receptor beta chains below all came from one sample that was sequenced in a study of T-cell reconstitution after alpha-beta-depleted transplantation in children. Preparation of the TCRbeta library involved a method that used unique molecular identifiers. TCRdb re-analysed the PCR reads in MiXCR, keeping a single row per CDR3 protein. The sample lists around 670,000 distinct CDR3 sequences, 13% occurring once. The sequences come from PBMCs, collected before TCRalphabeta/CD19-depleted stem cell transplant. These TCRs come from a girl aged 2 to 9 with congenital amegakaryocytic thrombocytopenia, due to receive a stem cell transplant.

This clonotype was picked up many times. V gene TRBV20-1 combines with J gene TRBJ2-7; D gene uncertain. Trimming pared 2 bases from V and 1 base from J, leaving 6 bases between. Germline V gene lookup returns CDR1 DFQATT and CDR2 SNEGSKA (reference sequence). The CDR3 is 12 residues long. The CDR3 DNA reads TGCAGTGCTAGACCGCGGTCCTACGAGCAGTACTTC. Translation: CSARPRSYEQYF.

This clonotype has ten or more counts. This sequence joins TRBV11-2 and TRBJ1-3; D gene uncertain. This CDR3 region has 17 residues. The V and J ends lost 7 bases and 0 bases respectively, with 19 bases between them. Germline CDR1 is SGHAT and CDR2 is FQNNGV. The CDR3 spells CASTSYTRWSSGNTIYF. CDR3 sequence (DNA): TGTGCCAGCACCTCATACACTCGGTGGAGCTCTGGAAACACCATATATTTT.

This chain uses TRBV5-5 with TRBJ1-5; maybe TRBD1 (6 bases). The V end was cut by 5 bases, the J end by 2 bases, with 17 bases between. The CDR3 runs to 16 residues. Looked up from germline, CDR1 is SGHKS and CDR2 is YYEKEE (reference sequence). The CDR3 here is CASSLAGGGGNQPQHF. CDR3 coding DNA: TGTGCCAGCAGTCTCGCAGGAGGGGGTGGCAATCAGCCCCAGCATTTT. Full variable domain (rest looked up from reference TRBV5-5 and TRBJ1-5): DAGVTQSPTHLIKTRGQQVTLRCSPISGHKSVSWYQQVLGQGPQFIFQYYEKEERGRGNFPDRFSARQFPNYSSELNVNALLLGDSALYLCASSLAGGGGNQPQHFGDGTRLSIL.

This clonotype has a count of ten or more. The chain recombines TRBV4-1 with TRBJ1-4; no reliable D call. Per the germline V gene, CDR1 is MGHRA and CDR2 is YSYEKL. This CDR3 comprises 16 residues. V shed 1 base and J shed 7 bases, with 16 bases lying between them. The CDR3 nucleotides read TGCGCCAGCAGCCAAGGCGTCGGCGGGGTGACTGAAAAACTGTTTTTT. Translated, it gives CASSQGVGGVTEKLFF.

At least ten counts were recorded for this clonotype. The chain has TRBV12-3 or TRBV12-4 and TRBJ2-3, with D unresolved. The CDR3 length is 11 residues. V was pared by 2 bases and J by 6 bases, with 3 bases between. The CDR3 is CASSLRDTQYF. CDR3 nucleotide sequence: TGTGCCAGCAGTTTACGGGATACGCAGTATTTT.

Note on this clonotype: This may arise from a read error, as a much more abundant clone is one base away. The CDR3 does not close with the conserved phenylalanine or tryptophan, likely indicating a read error. This chain links TRBV5-1 with TRBJ2-3, with no clear D. This CDR3 is built from 15 residues. Trimming took off 0 bases at V and 2 bases at J, with 10 bases between the two ends. Germline CDR1 and CDR2: SGHRS and YFSETQ. The chain's CDR3 is CASSLERRPTDTQYV. CDR3 DNA: TGCGCCAGCAGCTTGGAGAGACGGCCCACAGATACGCAGTATGTT.

The chain joins TRBV5-1 to TRBJ2-7; 9 nucleotides agree with TRBD1. Trimming at V came to 3 bases and at J to 6 bases, leaving 4 bases not matched to a gene. CDR1 is SGHRS and CDR2 is YFSETQ in the germline V gene. The CDR3 length is 13 residues. The CDR3 DNA reads as TGCGCCAGCAGCTCGGACAGGGGCATCGAGCAGTACTTC. It translates to CASSSDRGIEQYF.

This clonotype was found many times. J is TRBJ2-5 and V is TRBV29-1; maybe TRBD2 (5 bases). The CDR3 length is 14 residues. V was pared by 0 bases and J by 2 bases, with 10 bases between. The germline gives CDR1 SQVTM, CDR2 ANQGSEA. The chain's CDR3 is CSVEDLLVQETQYF. In DNA form, the CDR3 reads TGCAGCGTTGAAGATTTACTAGTTCAAGAGACCCAGTACTTC.

The table lists this clonotype with a few counts. This sequence joins TRBV27 and TRBJ2-3; perhaps D is TRBD1 or TRBD2 (6 bases each). CDR1 and CDR2 (germline): MNHEY, SMNVEV (reference sequence). The germline V and J ends were trimmed by 5 bases and 3 bases, with 18 bases remaining between them. The CDR3 runs 16 residues. The CDR3 sequence is CASSPRPGALTDTQYF. CDR3 in DNA: TGTGCCAGCAGTCCAAGGCCGGGGGCCCTAACAGATACGCAGTATTTT.

This clonotype was seen more than once but under ten times. The V and J genes are TRBV5-5 and TRBJ2-3; weak D call: TRBD1 (6 bases). CDR3 length: 16 residues. The V end lost 0 bases, the J end lost 2 bases, and 13 bases lay between the germline ends. The germline V gene encodes CDR1 SGHKS and CDR2 YYEKEE (reference sequence). The CDR3 loop reads CASSLGQGTITDTQYF. The CDR3 DNA reads TGTGCCAGCAGCTTGGGGCAGGGGACCATCACAGATACGCAGTATTTT.

This clonotype was seen many times. This sequence joins TRBV5-1 and TRBJ1-2; possibly TRBD1 for D (6 bases). In germline, CDR1 is SGHRS, CDR2 YFSETQ. Between the trimmed V and J ends, which lost 0 bases and 7 bases, there was a span of 16 bases. This CDR3 comprises 15 residues. CDR3 region: CASSLVPGAVGGYTF. CDR3 nucleotide sequence: TGCGCCAGCAGCTTGGTTCCGGGGGCGGTTGGTGGCTACACCTTC.

Regarding this clonotype: It may be a read error: a sequence one base away is much more abundant. The chain uses TRBV28 and TRBJ2-4; D is perhaps TRBD1 or TRBD2 (5 bases each). The CDR3 runs 15 residues. From germline, CDR1 is MDHEN and CDR2 SYDVKM. The CDR3 region is CASSFVRGTKNIQSF. In DNA form, the CDR3 reads TGTGCCAGCAGTTTCGTTCGTGGGACCAAAAACATTCAGTCCTTC.

This clonotype has only a few counts. A read error may be the cause here, since a much bigger clone is one base away. The gene calls are TRBV11-2 and TRBJ2-7, with 11 bases lining up with TRBD1. V was pared by 5 bases and J by 3 bases, with 3 bases of the junction left unmatched. Germline V gene sequence: CDR1 SGHAT, CDR2 FQNNGV. The CDR3 has 14 amino acids. CDR3 region: CASSRTGGFYEQYF. For the CDR3, the DNA is TGTGCCAGCAGCCGGACAGGGGGCTTCTACGAGCAGTACTTC.

This chain joins TRBV20-1 and TRBJ1-1; D ambiguous. The CDR3 covers 13 residues. CDR1 and CDR2 from the germline V gene are DFQATT and SNEGSKA (reference sequence). V lost 4 bases and J lost 10, with 19 bases in between. CDR3 region: CSANSPELGGAFF. The CDR3 DNA reads as TGCAGTGCTAATAGTCCAGAGCTCGGTGGAGCTTTCTTT.

This clonotype occurred a few times. This sequence joins TRBV29-1 and TRBJ2-7, with TRBD2 matching 13 bases. V was clipped by 1 base and J by 2 bases; unmatched bases: 5. Germline CDR1 and CDR2: SQVTM and ANQGSEA. The CDR3 is 16 residues long. The CDR3: CSVEGTSGSSTYEQYF. For the CDR3, the DNA is TGCAGCGTTGAAGGGACTAGCGGGAGTAGCACCTACGAGCAGTACTTC.

This clonotype was detected ten times or more. V gene TRBV29-1 combines with J gene TRBJ2-3; 7 bases align to TRBD1. Losses at the gene ends were 2 bases for V and 0 bases for J; bases not matched to a gene: 5. CDR3 length: 15 amino acids. Looked up from germline, CDR1 is SQVTM and CDR2 is ANQGSEA. The CDR3 DNA follows: TGCAGCGTTGAATTTCGGGACAGTAGCACAGATACGCAGTATTTT. Translated: CSVEFRDSSTDTQYF.

This clonotype was counted at least ten times. In nucleotides, the CDR3 is TGCGCCAGCAGCCAAGGGGCCAGGAGCTCCTACAATGAGCAGTTCTTC. Protein sequence: CASSQGARSSYNEQFF. This rearrangement joins TRBV4-1 to TRBJ2-1; D uncertain. CDR1 is MGHRA, CDR2 YSYEKL, per germline. With 1 base removed from V and 0 bases from J, the gap between germline ends came to 10 bases. The CDR3 is made up of 16 amino acids.

The V gene is TRBV7-2, the J gene TRBJ2-1; the D gene could be TRBD1 or TRBD2 (5 bases each). V lost 3 bases and J 8 bases, leaving 11 bases between the germline ends. The CDR3 is made up of 13 amino acids. Germline loops: CDR1 SGHTA, CDR2 FQGNSA. The CDR3 sequence: CASSLRGWDEQFF. The CDR3 DNA sequence: TGTGCCAGCAGCTTGAGGGGTTGGGATGAGCAGTTCTTC.

Details on this clonotype: This may come from a read error, since a much larger clone is one base off. This chain connects TRBV27 to TRBJ2-1, with 7 positions matching TRBD2. The CDR3 is 15 residues long. Germline lookup yields CDR1 MNHEY and CDR2 SMNVEV (reference sequence). In nucleotides, the CDR3 is TGTGCCAGCAGTGAGCTAGCGGAGGCCTACAATGGGCAGTTCTTC. This codes for CASSELAEAYNGQFF.

This chain joins TRBV20-1 and TRBJ1-2, with D maybe TRBD1 (6 bases). Germline V gene sequence: CDR1 DFQATT, CDR2 SNEGSKA (reference sequence). V was shortened by 6 bases and J by 7 bases, with 18 bases between the two germline ends. The CDR3 is made up of 13 amino acids. Here the CDR3 DNA reads TGCAGTGCAAAAAAACAGGGTGTCGGTGGCTACACCTTC. It codes for CSAKKQGVGGYTF.

This clonotype was seen many times. This chain joins TRBV11-2 and TRBJ2-7, with 10 bases lining up with TRBD2. CDR3 length: 14 amino acids. The germline V gene encodes CDR1 SGHAT and CDR2 FQNNGV. V gave up 2 bases and J gave up 3 bases; unmatched junction bases: 1. The CDR3 sequence: CASSLRTSGYEQYF. For the CDR3, the DNA is TGTGCCAGCAGCTTAAGGACTAGCGGCTACGAGCAGTACTTC.

The chain joins TRBV24-1 to TRBJ2-5, with 8 positions matching TRBD1. This CDR3 has 16 amino acids. Germline loops: CDR1 KGHDR, CDR2 SFDVKD. J was trimmed by 1 base and V by 0 bases; bases with no gene match: 3. This CDR3 is CATSDLAGGGQETQYF. As DNA, the CDR3 is TGTGCCACCAGTGATTTGGCAGGGGGCGGCCAAGAGACCCAGTACTTC.

The chain employs TRBV6-1 and TRBJ1-5, with TRBD1 matching 7 bases. This CDR3 is built from 14 residues. The germline V gene encodes CDR1 MNHNS and CDR2 SASEGT. J lost 6 bases, V lost 6 bases, and 8 bases had no gene match. Here the CDR3 reads CASSREGAAQPQHF. CDR3 DNA: TGTGCCAGCAGCCGAGAGGGGGCTGCTCAGCCCCAGCATTTT.

The sample holds many counts of this clonotype. The CDR3 DNA is TGTGCCAGCAGTTTCCGGGGGTTTGAGCAGTTCTTC. Translated: CASSFRGFEQFF. J is TRBJ2-1 and V is TRBV12-3 or TRBV12-4; a possible D gene is TRBD2 (6 bases). This CDR3 spans 12 amino acids. The ends were cut back, 3 bases at V and 9 bases at J, with 9 bases in the middle.